Below are 31 T cell receptor beta chains sequenced from a single sample in a study of T-cell memory formation after mild COVID-19. From the 5' RACE reads, TCRdb called clonotypes with MiXCR, one entry per CDR3 protein. The sample lists approximately 100,000 distinct CDR3 sequences, over 15% seen once, with around 28% in the top ten. The sequenced material came from PBMCs or a T cell subset sorted from them (not recorded which). Receptors originate from an adult woman who had mild COVID-19 (a few samples of this study predate the infection). Cell type and time point are not known.

This clonotype has just one count. The rearrangement uses TRBV4-3 and TRBJ2-4; 11 bases line up with TRBD2. The CDR3 spans 16 residues. V lost 5 bases and J lost 8; bases outside the gene matches: 11. CDR1 LGHNA and CDR2 YSLEER come from the germline V gene. For the CDR3, the DNA is TGCGCCAGCAGCTCCAGTACTAGCGGGAGTTCTGACATTCAGTACTTC. It specifies CASSSSTSGSSDIQYF.

The V call is TRBV4-3, the J call TRBJ2-3; 9 bases match TRBD2. V was clipped by 2 bases and J by 2 bases; unmatched bases: 5. Germline CDR1 and CDR2: LGHNA and YSLEER. This CDR3 has 16 amino acids. CDR3 amino acids: CASSQYLAGLTDTQYF. DNA for the CDR3: TGCGCCAGCAGCCAATACCTAGCGGGGCTCACAGATACGCAGTATTTT.

The chain uses TRBV25-1 and TRBJ2-4; D possibly corresponds to TRBD2 (5 bases). In germline, CDR1 is MGHDK, CDR2 SYGVNS. Trimming cost V 0 bases and J 12 bases, with 12 bases left between them. The CDR3 runs 13 residues. CDR3: CASSEYSGKDQYF. The CDR3 coding sequence is TGTGCCAGCAGTGAATACTCGGGGAAAGATCAGTACTTC.

The J gene is TRBJ1-5, the V gene TRBV6-2 or TRBV6-3, with TRBD1 matching over 7 bases. V lost 2 bases, J lost 2 bases, and 0 bases stayed unmatched. The V gene's germline CDR1 is MNHEY and CDR2 SVGEGT. This CDR3 contains 14 residues. The CDR3 region has the DNA TGTGCCAGCAGTTACGGGACAGGCAATCAGCCCCAGCATTTT. It specifies CASSYGTGNQPQHF.

There are a few counts of this clonotype. V and J are TRBV27 and TRBJ2-7; tentative D call: TRBD1 (6 bases). Germline values: CDR1 MNHEY, CDR2 SMNVEV (reference sequence). This CDR3 has 14 amino acids. Trimming removed 5 bases from V and 6 bases from J, with 17 bases in between. CDR3 nucleotide sequence: TGTGCCAGCAGTATTACAGGGTGGGTGGGCGAGCAGTACTTC. Residues: CASSITGWVGEQYF.

This clonotype counts as medium-sized. The chain uses TRBV4-2 and TRBJ2-5, with 9 bases identical to TRBD2. CDR1 and CDR2 (germline): LGHNA, YNFKEQ. The CDR3 is 16 residues long. V trimming: 0 bases; J trimming: 4 bases; junction bases outside the gene matches: 6. In DNA, the CDR3 is TGTGCCAGCAGCCAAGAGGCGGGAGGGCCCCCAGAGACCCAGTACTTC. Translation gives CASSQEAGGPPETQYF.

CDR3 DNA: TGTGCCAGCAGTGATCCGGGGTTGAGGGACACTGAAGCTTTCTTT. It is translated as CASSDPGLRDTEAFF. J is TRBJ1-1 and V is TRBV6-1, with D unclear. This CDR3 spans 15 amino acids. V lost 3 bases and J 3 bases, leaving 14 bases between the germline ends. Germline-derived CDR1 and CDR2 are MNHNS and SASEGT.

This clonotype was found many times. This chain links TRBV12-3 or TRBV12-4 with TRBJ2-5; D may match TRBD1 or TRBD2 (6 bases each). The CDR3 runs to 14 residues. Trimming stripped 4 bases from V and 5 bases from J, with 14 bases between. This CDR3 reads CASSYGGPRETQYF. In nucleotides, the CDR3 is TGTGCCAGCAGTTACGGGGGCCCCCGGGAGACCCAGTACTTC.

This clonotype was seen only a few times. J is TRBJ1-1 and V is TRBV4-1; D is unclear. The CDR3 extends over 14 amino acids. From germline, CDR1 is MGHRA and CDR2 YSYEKL. V lost 4 bases, J lost 1 base, and 10 bases lay in between. DNA of the CDR3: TGCGCCAGCAGCCCTGACCGGACGAACACTGAAGCTTTCTTT. This codes for CASSPDRTNTEAFF.

V gene TRBV5-1 combines with J gene TRBJ1-1; TRBD1 is a possible D gene (6 bases). The CDR3 spans 14 residues. Germline loops: CDR1 SGHRS, CDR2 YFSETQ. Trimming cost V 0 bases and J 4 bases, with 10 bases left between them. CDR3 loop: CASSLAGVSTEAFF. In DNA, the CDR3 is TGCGCCAGCAGCTTGGCAGGGGTCAGCACTGAAGCTTTCTTT.

The V gene is TRBV25-1, the J gene TRBJ1-2; no firm D call. CDR3 length: 17 residues. Germline V CDR1 and CDR2: MGHDK, SYGVNS. Between the trimmed V and J ends, which lost 1 base and 4 bases, there was a span of 19 bases. The CDR3 loop is CASSESPSSPMGYGYTF. In DNA, the CDR3 is TGTGCCAGCAGTGAATCCCCCAGTTCTCCGATGGGCTATGGCTACACCTTC.

This clonotype was counted a few times. The genes are TRBV7-2 and TRBJ2-7; D is possibly TRBD2 (6 bases). Germline loops: CDR1 SGHTA, CDR2 FQGNSA. There are 14 residues in the CDR3. V lost 5 bases to trimming and J lost 2 bases, with 13 bases between them. This chain's CDR3 is CASSPPEGPYEQYF. In DNA, the CDR3 is TGTGCCAGCAGCCCCCCGGAGGGCCCCTACGAGCAGTACTTC. The variable domain in full, with the rest retrieved from reference TRBV7-2 and TRBJ2-7, is GAGVSQSPSNKVTEKGKDVELRCDPISGHTALYWYRQSLGQGLEFLIYFQGNSAPDKSGLPSDRFSAERTGGSVSTLTIQRTQQEDSAVYLCASSPPEGPYEQYFGPGTRLTVT.

V gene TRBV6-2 or TRBV6-3 combines with J gene TRBJ2-1; 10 positions match TRBD2. CDR1 is MNHEY and CDR2 is SVGEGT in the germline V gene. J was trimmed by 2 bases and V by 2 bases; bases with no gene match: 9. The CDR3 is 18 residues long. CDR3 nucleotides: TGTGCCAGCAGTTACCCTACGCTTACTAGCGGGACCTACAATGAGCAGTTCTTC. Protein: CASSYPTLTSGTYNEQFF.

This sequence joins TRBV9 and TRBJ2-7; D perhaps matches TRBD1 (6 bases). V shed 5 bases and J shed 3 bases, with 12 bases lying between them. The CDR3 has 13 residues. Germline V lookup: CDR1 SGDLS, CDR2 YYNGEE. The CDR3 nucleotides read TGTGCCAGCAGTGCTATAGGGGGCTACGAGCAGTACTTC. The encoded protein is CASSAIGGYEQYF.

In its sample, this clonotype was seen many times. V gene TRBV6-5 combines with J gene TRBJ2-1, with TRBD2 identical over 8 bases. J lost 8 bases, V lost 5 bases, and 5 bases had no gene match. This CDR3 spans 13 amino acids. The germline CDR1 and CDR2 sequences are MNHEY and SVGAGI. The CDR3: CASSTGGGHEQFF. CDR3 DNA sequence: TGTGCCAGCAGTACCGGGGGGGGCCATGAGCAGTTCTTC.

This clonotype was seen many times. The chain couples TRBV7-8 to TRBJ2-5, with 13 bases aligning to TRBD2. The V segment lost 5 bases and the J segment 2 bases; nucleotides outside the gene matches: 8. This CDR3 has 17 residues. CDR1 and CDR2 (germline): SGHVS, FQNEAQ. The chain's CDR3 is CASSAGTSGELQETQYF. CDR3 DNA sequence: TGTGCCAGCAGCGCCGGGACTAGCGGGGAATTACAAGAGACCCAGTACTTC.

Ten or more counts support this clonotype. This sequence joins TRBV27 and TRBJ2-1; 13 bases are a match to TRBD2. After removal of 5 bases from V and 2 bases from J, the junction contained 3 bases not matched to a gene. Germline loops: CDR1 MNHEY, CDR2 SMNVEV (reference sequence). The CDR3 has 16 amino acids. The CDR3 bases are TGTGCCAGCAGTCCCGGGACTAGCGGGACCTACAATGAGCAGTTCTTC. This gives the protein CASSPGTSGTYNEQFF.

The genes are TRBV27 and TRBJ2-1; no clear D gene. Germline V gene data show CDR1 as MNHEY and CDR2 as SMNVEV (reference sequence). V was trimmed by 7 bases and J by 0 bases, leaving 10 bases between them. The length of the CDR3 is 14 residues. The CDR3 loop reads CASTISSSYNEQFF. CDR3 bases: TGTGCCAGCACCATCTCAAGCTCCTACAATGAGCAGTTCTTC.

The rearrangement uses TRBV12-3 or TRBV12-4 and TRBJ2-3; D unresolved. With 1 base removed from V and 4 bases from J, the gap between germline ends came to 6 bases. The CDR3 is 13 residues long. CDR3 sequence: CASSLGVPDTQYF. The CDR3 DNA sequence: TGTGCCAGCAGTTTAGGGGTTCCAGATACGCAGTATTTT.

The CDR3 is CASSYSVQAGGYTGELFF. The CDR3 DNA is TGTGCCAGCAGTTACTCGGTGCAGGCAGGGGGCTACACCGGGGAGCTGTTTTTT. The rearrangement links TRBV6-5 to TRBJ2-2; TRBD1 agrees at 8 bases. Germline V lookup: CDR1 MNHEY, CDR2 SVGAGI. The CDR3 runs to 18 residues. Trimming took 0 bases from V and 3 from J; bases not matched to a gene: 9.

This clonotype was counted between two and nine times. The J gene is TRBJ2-5, the V gene TRBV7-6, with D maybe TRBD2 (6 bases). The V gene's germline CDR1 is SGHVS and CDR2 FNYEAQ. The CDR3 length is 13 residues. V dropped 5 bases and J dropped 6 bases, with 13 bases sitting between them. The CDR3 here is CASSVLLAQTQYF. The CDR3 nucleotides are TGTGCCAGCAGCGTCCTACTAGCCCAGACCCAGTACTTC.

This clonotype showed up just a few times. The CDR3, as DNA: TGTGCCAGCAGCGACCCCCGAGGGGGGTTTGAGGGCGAGCAGTACTTC. Its protein product is CASSDPRGGFEGEQYF. The gene calls are TRBV9 and TRBJ2-7; tentatively, D is TRBD1 or TRBD2 (6 bases each). The germline V gene encodes CDR1 SGDLS and CDR2 YYNGEE. V lost 3 bases, J lost 6 bases, and 22 bases lay in between. The length of the CDR3 is 16 residues.

The J gene is TRBJ2-5, the V gene TRBV12-3 or TRBV12-4; 13 nucleotides align to TRBD2. The CDR3 contains 15 residues. Trimming removed 7 bases from V and 4 bases from J; junction bases left unmatched: 6. The CDR3 loop is CASTRTSGSGETQYF. CDR3 nucleotide sequence: TGTGCCAGCACCAGGACTAGCGGGAGTGGAGAGACCCAGTACTTC.

In its sample, this clonotype was seen a few times. This rearrangement joins TRBV6-5 to TRBJ2-3; 14 bases fit TRBD2. This CDR3 has 14 amino acids. Trimming removed 8 bases from V and 5 bases from J; junction bases left unmatched: 3. Germline lookup yields CDR1 MNHEY and CDR2 SVGAGI. The DNA of the CDR3 is TGTGCCAGCTCGGGACTAGCGGGGGAAGATACGCAGTATTTT. This translates into CASSGLAGEDTQYF.

The J gene is TRBJ2-5, the V gene TRBV4-1; 7 nucleotides agree with TRBD2. The CDR3 consists of 17 residues. J lost 4 bases, V lost 3 bases, and 14 bases had no gene match. Germline V gene lookup returns CDR1 MGHRA and CDR2 YSYEKL. CDR3 DNA: TGCGCCAGCAGCCAGAAGAACGCGGCGGGGGAAGGAGAGACCCAGTACTTC. Its protein is CASSQKNAAGEGETQYF.

The chain couples TRBV7-9 to TRBJ2-1; tentatively, D is TRBD2 (6 bases). V was pared by 5 bases and J by 8 bases, with 13 bases between. The CDR3 sequence is 13 residues long. CDR1 SEHNR and CDR2 FQNEAQ come from the germline V gene (reference sequence). CDR3 sequence (DNA): TGTGCCAGCAGCCTACCCGGGGGAGATGAGCAGTTCTTC. It specifies CASSLPGGDEQFF.

The rearrangement joins TRBV7-9 to TRBJ1-4; D perhaps matches TRBD1 (5 bases). The germline CDR1 and CDR2 sequences are SEHNR and FQNEAQ (reference sequence). This CDR3 is 16 amino acids long. V shed 2 bases and J shed 5 bases, with 15 bases lying between them. The CDR3: CASSLTPGLTNEKLFF. The CDR3 bases are TGTGCCAGCAGCTTAACCCCGGGGCTTACCAATGAAAAACTGTTTTTT.

This clonotype was seen a few times. The V and J genes are TRBV2 and TRBJ2-7, with D maybe TRBD2 (7 bases). This CDR3 region has 12 residues. V was clipped by 11 bases and J by 4 bases, with 15 bases between them. Germline V gene lookup returns CDR1 SNHLY and CDR2 FYNNEI. Here the CDR3 reads CAWGGALYEQYF. In nucleotides, the CDR3 is TGTGCCTGGGGGGGGGCCCTATACGAGCAGTACTTC.

In this sample, this clonotype turned up a few times. The chain has TRBV4-2 and TRBJ1-1, with 10 bases matching TRBD1. Germline loops: CDR1 LGHNA, CDR2 YNFKEQ. V lost 6 bases and J lost 1; bases outside the gene matches: 2. The CDR3 is 14 amino acids. Here the CDR3 DNA reads TGTGCCAGCAGGACAGGGGGCGCGAACACTGAAGCTTTCTTT. It codes for CASRTGGANTEAFF.

This clonotype has more than one count but fewer than ten. The chain combines TRBV3-1 with TRBJ2-1, with a possible D match to TRBD1 (5 bases). CDR1 and CDR2 from the germline V gene are LGHDT and YNNKEL (reference sequence). The CDR3 sequence is 15 residues long. V lost 7 bases and J 8 bases, leaving 21 bases between the germline ends. The CDR3 region is CASTLYKGRNDEQFF. The CDR3 coding sequence is TGTGCCAGCACCCTTTATAAGGGGCGCAATGATGAGCAGTTCTTC.

This clonotype has just a few counts. The rearrangement uses TRBV10-3 and TRBJ2-7; tentative D call: TRBD1 (5 bases). Germline-derived CDR1 and CDR2 are ENHRY and SYGVKD. CDR3 length: 13 residues. The V gene lost 7 bases and the J gene lost 3 bases, with 13 bases spanning the gap. The CDR3 nucleotides read TGTGCCATCAATCAAGGGGAAAACTACGAGCAGTACTTC. Its protein product is CAINQGENYEQYF.